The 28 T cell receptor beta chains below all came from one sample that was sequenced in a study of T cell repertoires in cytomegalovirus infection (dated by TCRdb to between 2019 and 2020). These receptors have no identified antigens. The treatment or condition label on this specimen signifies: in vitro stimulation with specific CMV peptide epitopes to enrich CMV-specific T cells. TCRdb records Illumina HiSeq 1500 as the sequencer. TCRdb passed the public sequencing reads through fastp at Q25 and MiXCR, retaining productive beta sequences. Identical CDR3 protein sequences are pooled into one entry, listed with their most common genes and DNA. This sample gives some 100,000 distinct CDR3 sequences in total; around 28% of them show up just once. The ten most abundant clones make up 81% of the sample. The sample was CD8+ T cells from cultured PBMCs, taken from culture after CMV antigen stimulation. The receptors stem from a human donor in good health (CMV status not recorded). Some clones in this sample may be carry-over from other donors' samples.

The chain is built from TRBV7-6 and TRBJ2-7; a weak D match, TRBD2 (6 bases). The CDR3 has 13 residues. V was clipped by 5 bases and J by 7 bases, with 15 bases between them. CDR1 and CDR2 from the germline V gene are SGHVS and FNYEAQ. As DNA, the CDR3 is TGTGCCAGCAGCGGAGGGTCGCCAAGGGAGCAGTACTTC. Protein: CASSGGSPREQYF.

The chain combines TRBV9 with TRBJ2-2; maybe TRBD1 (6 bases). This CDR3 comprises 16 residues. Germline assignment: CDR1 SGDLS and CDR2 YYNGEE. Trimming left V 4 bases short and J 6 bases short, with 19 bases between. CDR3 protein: CASSPPLGQSPGELFF. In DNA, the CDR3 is TGTGCCAGCAGCCCCCCACTCGGACAGTCTCCCGGGGAGCTGTTTTTT.

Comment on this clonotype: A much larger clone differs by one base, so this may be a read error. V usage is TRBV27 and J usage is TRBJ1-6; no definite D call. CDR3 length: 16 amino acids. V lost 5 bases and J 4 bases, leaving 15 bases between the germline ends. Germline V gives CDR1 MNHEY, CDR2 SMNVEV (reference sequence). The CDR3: CASSLTKSHYNSPLHF. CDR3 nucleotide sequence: TGTGCCAGCAGTCTGACAAAGAGCCATTATAATTCACCCCTCCACTTT.

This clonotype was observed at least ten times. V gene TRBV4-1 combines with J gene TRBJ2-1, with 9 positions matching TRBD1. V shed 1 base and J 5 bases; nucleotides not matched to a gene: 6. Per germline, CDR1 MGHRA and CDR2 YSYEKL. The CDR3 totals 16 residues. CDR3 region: CASSQGTGVNNNEQFF. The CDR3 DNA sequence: TGCGCCAGCAGCCAAGGGACAGGGGTAAACAACAATGAGCAGTTCTTC.

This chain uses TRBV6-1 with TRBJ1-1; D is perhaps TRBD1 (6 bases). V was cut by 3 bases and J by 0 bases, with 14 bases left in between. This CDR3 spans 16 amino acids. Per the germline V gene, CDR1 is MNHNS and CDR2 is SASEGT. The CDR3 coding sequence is TGTGCCAGCAGTGACCTATGGACAGAGATGAACACTGAAGCTTTCTTT. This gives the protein CASSDLWTEMNTEAFF.

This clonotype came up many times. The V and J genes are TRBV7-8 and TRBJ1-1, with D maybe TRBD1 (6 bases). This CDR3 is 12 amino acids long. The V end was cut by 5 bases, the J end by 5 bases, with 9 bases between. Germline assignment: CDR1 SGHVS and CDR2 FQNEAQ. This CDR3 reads CASSEGGTEAFF. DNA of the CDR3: TGTGCCAGCAGCGAAGGGGGGACTGAAGCTTTCTTT. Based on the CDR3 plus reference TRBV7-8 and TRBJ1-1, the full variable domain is GAGVSQSPRYKVAKRGQDVALRCDPISGHVSLFWYQQALGQGPEFLTYFQNEAQLDKSGLPSDRFFAERPEGSVSTLKIQRTQQEDSAVYLCASSEGGTEAFFGQGTRLTVV.

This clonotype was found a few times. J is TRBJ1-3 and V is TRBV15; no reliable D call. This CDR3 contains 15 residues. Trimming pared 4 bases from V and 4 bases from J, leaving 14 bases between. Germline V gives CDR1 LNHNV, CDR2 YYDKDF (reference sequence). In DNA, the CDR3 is TGTGCCACCAGCACGGATTTCGGGTTCGGAAACACCATATATTTT. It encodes CATSTDFGFGNTIYF.

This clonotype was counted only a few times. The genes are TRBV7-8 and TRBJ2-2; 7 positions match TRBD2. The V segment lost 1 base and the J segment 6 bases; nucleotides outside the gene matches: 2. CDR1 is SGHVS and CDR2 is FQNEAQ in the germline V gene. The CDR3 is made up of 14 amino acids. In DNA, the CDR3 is TGTGCCAGCAGCTTAGGGGGGGGGGCCGGGGAGCTGTTTTTT. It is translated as CASSLGGGAGELFF. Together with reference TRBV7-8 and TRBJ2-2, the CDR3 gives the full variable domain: GAGVSQSPRYKVAKRGQDVALRCDPISGHVSLFWYQQALGQGPEFLTYFQNEAQLDKSGLPSDRFFAERPEGSVSTLKIQRTQQEDSAVYLCASSLGGGAGELFFGEGSRLTVL.

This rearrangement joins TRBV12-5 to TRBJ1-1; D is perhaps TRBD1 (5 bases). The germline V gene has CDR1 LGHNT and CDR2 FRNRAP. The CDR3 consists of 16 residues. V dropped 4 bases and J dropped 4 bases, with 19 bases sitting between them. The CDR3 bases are TGTGCTAGTGGTTCGCACTCGGGACCTATGATCACTGAAGCTTTCTTT. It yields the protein CASGSHSGPMITEAFF.

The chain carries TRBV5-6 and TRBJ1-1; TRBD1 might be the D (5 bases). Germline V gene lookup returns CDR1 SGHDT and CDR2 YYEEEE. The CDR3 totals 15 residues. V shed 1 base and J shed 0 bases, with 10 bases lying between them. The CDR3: CASSLHQGMNTEAFF. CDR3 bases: TGTGCCAGCAGCTTGCATCAGGGTATGAACACTGAAGCTTTCTTT.

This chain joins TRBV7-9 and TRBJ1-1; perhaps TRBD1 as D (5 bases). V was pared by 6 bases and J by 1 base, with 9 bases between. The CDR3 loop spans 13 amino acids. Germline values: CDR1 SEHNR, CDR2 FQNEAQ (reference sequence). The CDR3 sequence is CASSSGRNTEAFF. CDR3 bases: TGTGCCAGCAGTTCAGGGAGGAACACTGAAGCTTTCTTT.

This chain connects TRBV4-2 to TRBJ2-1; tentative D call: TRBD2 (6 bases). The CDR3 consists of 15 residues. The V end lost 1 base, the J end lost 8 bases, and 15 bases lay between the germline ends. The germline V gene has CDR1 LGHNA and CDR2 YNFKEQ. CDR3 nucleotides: TGTGCCAGCAGCCAAGCGGGAGACGGCTTGGATGAGCAGTTCTTC. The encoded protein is CASSQAGDGLDEQFF.

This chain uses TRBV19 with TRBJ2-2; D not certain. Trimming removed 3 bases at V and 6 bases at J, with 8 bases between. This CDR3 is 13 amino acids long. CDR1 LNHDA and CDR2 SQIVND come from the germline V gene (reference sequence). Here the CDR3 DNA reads TGTGCCAGTAGTATGGTAACACCCGGGGAGCTGTTTTTT. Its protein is CASSMVTPGELFF.

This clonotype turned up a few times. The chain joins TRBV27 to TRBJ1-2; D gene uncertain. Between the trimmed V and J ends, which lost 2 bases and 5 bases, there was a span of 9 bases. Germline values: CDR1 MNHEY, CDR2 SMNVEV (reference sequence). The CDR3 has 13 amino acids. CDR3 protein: CASSLPSGYGYTF. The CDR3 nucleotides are TGTGCCAGCAGTTTACCCTCGGGGTATGGCTACACCTTC.

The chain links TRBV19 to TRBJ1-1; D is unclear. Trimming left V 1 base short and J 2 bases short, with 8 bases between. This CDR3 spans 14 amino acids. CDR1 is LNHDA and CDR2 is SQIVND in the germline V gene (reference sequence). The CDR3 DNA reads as TGTGCCAGTAGTATAGGTGCTGGTAACACTGAAGCTTTCTTT. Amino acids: CASSIGAGNTEAFF. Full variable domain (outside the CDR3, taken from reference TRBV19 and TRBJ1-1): DGGITQSPKYLFRKEGQNVTLSCEQNLNHDAMYWYRQDPGQGLRLIYYSQIVNDFQKGDIAEGYSVSREKKESFPLTVTSAQKNPTAFYLCASSIGAGNTEAFFGQGTRLTVV.

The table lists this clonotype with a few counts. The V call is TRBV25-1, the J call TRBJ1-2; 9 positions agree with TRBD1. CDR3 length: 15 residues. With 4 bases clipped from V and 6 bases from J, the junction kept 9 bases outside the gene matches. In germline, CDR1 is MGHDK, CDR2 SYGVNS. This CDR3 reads CASSGTGTGSHGYTF. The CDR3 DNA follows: TGTGCCAGCAGTGGGACCGGGACAGGGTCTCATGGCTACACCTTC.

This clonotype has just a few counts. The CDR3 here is CASSTTQGAEGPQHF. The CDR3 DNA is TGTGCCAGCAGTACAACACAGGGCGCTGAAGGGCCCCAGCATTTT. V and J are TRBV6-1 and TRBJ1-5, with a possible D match to TRBD1 (6 bases). This CDR3 is built from 15 residues. The V and J ends lost 5 bases and 9 bases respectively, with 20 bases between them. From germline, CDR1 is MNHNS and CDR2 SASEGT.

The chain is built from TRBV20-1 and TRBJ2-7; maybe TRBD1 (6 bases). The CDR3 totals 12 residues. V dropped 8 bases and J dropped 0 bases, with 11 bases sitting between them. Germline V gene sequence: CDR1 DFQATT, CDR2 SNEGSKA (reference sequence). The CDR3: CSSGDNSYEQYF. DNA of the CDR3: TGCAGTTCCGGGGACAACTCCTACGAGCAGTACTTC.

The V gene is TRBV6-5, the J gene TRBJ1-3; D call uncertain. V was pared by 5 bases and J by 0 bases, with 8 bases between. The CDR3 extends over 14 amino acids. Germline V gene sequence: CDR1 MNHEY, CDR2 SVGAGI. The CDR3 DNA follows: TGTGCCAGCAGTAATGCGATCTCTGGAAACACCATATATTTT. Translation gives CASSNAISGNTIYF.

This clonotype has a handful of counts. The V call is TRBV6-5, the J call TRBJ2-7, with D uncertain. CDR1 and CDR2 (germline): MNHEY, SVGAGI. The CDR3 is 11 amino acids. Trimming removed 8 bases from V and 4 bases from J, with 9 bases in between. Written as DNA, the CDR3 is TGTGCCAGCGTAGGACCGTACGAGCAGTACTTC. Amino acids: CASVGPYEQYF.

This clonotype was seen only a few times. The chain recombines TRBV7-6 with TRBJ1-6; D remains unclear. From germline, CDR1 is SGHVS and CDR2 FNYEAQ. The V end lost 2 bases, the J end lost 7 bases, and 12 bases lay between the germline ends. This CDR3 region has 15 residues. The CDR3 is CASSLRERRNSPLHF. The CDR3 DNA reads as TGTGCCAGCAGCTTAAGGGAGAGGAGGAATTCACCCCTCCACTTT. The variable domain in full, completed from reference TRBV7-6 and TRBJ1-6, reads GAGVSQSPRYKVTKRGQDVALRCDPISGHVSLYWYRQALGQGPEFLTYFNYEAQQDKSGLPNDRFSAERPEGSISTLTIQRTEQRDSAMYRCASSLRERRNSPLHFGNGTRLTVT.

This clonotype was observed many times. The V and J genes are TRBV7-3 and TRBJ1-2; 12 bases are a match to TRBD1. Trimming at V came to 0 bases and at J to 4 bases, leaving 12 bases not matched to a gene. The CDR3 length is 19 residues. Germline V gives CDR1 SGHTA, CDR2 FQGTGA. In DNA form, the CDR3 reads TGTGCCAGCAGCTTAACATCCCCCTGGGACAGGGGGCTTGGCTATGGCTACACCTTC. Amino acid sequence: CASSLTSPWDRGLGYGYTF.

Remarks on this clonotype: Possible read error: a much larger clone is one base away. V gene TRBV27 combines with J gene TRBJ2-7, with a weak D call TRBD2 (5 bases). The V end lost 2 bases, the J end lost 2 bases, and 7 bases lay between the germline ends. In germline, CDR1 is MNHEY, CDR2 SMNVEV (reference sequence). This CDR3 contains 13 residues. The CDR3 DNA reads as TGTGCCAGCAGTTTAACGGGGACCTACGAGCAGTACTTC. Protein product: CASSLTGTYEQYF.

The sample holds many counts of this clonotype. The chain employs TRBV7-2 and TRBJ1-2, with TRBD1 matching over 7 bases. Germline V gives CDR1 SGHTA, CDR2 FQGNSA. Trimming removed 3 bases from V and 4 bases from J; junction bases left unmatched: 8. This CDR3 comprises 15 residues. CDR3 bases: TGTGCCAGCAGCTTCTGGACAGGAGTGGGCTATGGCTACACCTTC. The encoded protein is CASSFWTGVGYGYTF.

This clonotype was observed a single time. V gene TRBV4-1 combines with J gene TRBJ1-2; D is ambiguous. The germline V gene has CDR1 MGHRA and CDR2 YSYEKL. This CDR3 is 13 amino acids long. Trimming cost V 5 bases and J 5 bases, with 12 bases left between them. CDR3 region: CASSFKDGYGYTF. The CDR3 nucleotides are TGCGCCAGCAGCTTCAAGGATGGGTATGGCTACACCTTC.

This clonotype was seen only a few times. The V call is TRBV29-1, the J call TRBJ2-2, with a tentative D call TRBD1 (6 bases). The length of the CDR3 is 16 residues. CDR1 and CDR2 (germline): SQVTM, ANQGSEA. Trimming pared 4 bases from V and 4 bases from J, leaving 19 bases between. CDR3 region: CSVGETGHRVTGELFF. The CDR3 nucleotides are TGCAGCGTTGGCGAGACGGGCCACAGGGTCACCGGGGAGCTGTTTTTT.

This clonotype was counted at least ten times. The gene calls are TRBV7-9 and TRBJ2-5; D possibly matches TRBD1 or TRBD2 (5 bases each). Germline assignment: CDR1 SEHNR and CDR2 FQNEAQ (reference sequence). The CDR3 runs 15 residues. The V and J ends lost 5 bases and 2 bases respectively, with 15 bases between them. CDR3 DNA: TGTGCCAGCAGCCGTGGGACGACAGATCAAGAGACCCAGTACTTC. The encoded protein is CASSRGTTDQETQYF.

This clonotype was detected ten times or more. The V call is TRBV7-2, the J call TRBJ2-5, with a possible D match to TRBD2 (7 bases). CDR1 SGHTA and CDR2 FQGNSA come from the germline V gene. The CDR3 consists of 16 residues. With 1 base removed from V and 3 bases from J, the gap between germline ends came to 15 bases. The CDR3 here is CASSLVGGGLKETQYF. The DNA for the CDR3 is TGTGCCAGCAGCTTAGTGGGAGGGGGACTGAAAGAGACCCAGTACTTC.